This passage covers 30 T cell receptor beta chains from one sample sequenced in a study of OX40 agonist ivuxolimab in advanced cancers. Sequenced by immunoSEQ multiplex PCR; TCRdb stores in-frame clones only, minus some. Of 45,000 to 50,000 clones listed, around 74% were seen once; the top ten hold 1.5% to 2%. The sequencing used CD4+ or CD8+ T cells sorted from blood, collected in a trial of the OX40 agonist ivuxolimab. These receptors were collected from an adult with an advanced solid tumor such as melanoma, head and neck, liver or kidney cancer.

This clone has more than one count but fewer than ten. This chain joins TRBV28 and TRBJ1-4; 9 bases match TRBD1. Germline CDR1 and CDR2: MDHEN and SYDVKM. V trimming: 3 bases; J trimming: 3 bases; junction bases outside the gene matches: 2. This CDR3 is built from 15 residues. The CDR3 loop is CASSFGDRANEKLFF. The CDR3 bases are TGTGCCAGCAGTTTCGGGGACAGGGCTAATGAAAAACTGTTTTTT.

The chain couples TRBV5-8 to TRBJ1-3; TRBD1 is a possible D gene (6 bases). From germline, CDR1 is SGHTS and CDR2 YDEGEE. Trimming shortened V by 4 bases and J by 6 bases, and 20 bases separated the two germline ends. The CDR3 is 16 residues long. In DNA, the CDR3 is TGTGCCAGCAGCGGGGCGGGTGACAGGCCTGCAAACACCATATATTTT. Translated, it gives CASSGAGDRPANTIYF.

The V call is TRBV30, the J call TRBJ2-3; TRBD2 agrees at 10 bases. With V trimmed by 5 bases and J by 4 bases, 9 bases remained unmatched. Germline V gene data show CDR1 as GTSNPN and CDR2 as SVGIG (reference sequence). The CDR3 loop spans 15 amino acids. The CDR3 bases are TGTGCCTGGTGTCACCCTAGCGGGAGATCAGATACGCAGTATTTT. It specifies CAWCHPSGRSDTQYF.

This chain uses TRBV19 with TRBJ1-3; no clear D. The CDR3 loop spans 12 amino acids. V lost 11 bases and J lost 2, with 10 bases in between. Germline CDR1 is LNHDA and CDR2 is SQIVND (reference sequence). CDR3 loop: CASGVAGNTIYF. The CDR3 DNA reads TGTGCCTCCGGGGTGGCTGGAAACACCATATATTTT.

This clone was seen once. As DNA, the CDR3 is TGTGCCAGCAGTTTATTTCACGGTGTCTATGGCTACACCTTC. It codes for CASSLFHGVYGYTF. V and J are TRBV28 and TRBJ1-2, with D unresolved. From germline, CDR1 is MDHEN and CDR2 SYDVKM. This CDR3 region has 14 residues. V lost 1 base, J lost 4 bases, and 10 bases lay in between.

The chain carries TRBV4-3 and TRBJ2-5; TRBD2 is a possible D gene (5 bases). Germline V gives CDR1 LGHNA, CDR2 YSLEER. This CDR3 has 15 residues. Trimming left V 0 bases short and J 7 bases short, with 15 bases between. For the CDR3, the DNA is TGCGCCAGCAGCCAAGATTTTGAGGGCGGACGGACCCAGTACTTC. It is translated as CASSQDFEGGRTQYF.

The gene calls are TRBV15 and TRBJ1-1; 9 bases are shared with TRBD1. This CDR3 is 16 amino acids long. CDR1 is LNHNV, CDR2 YYDKDF, per germline (reference sequence). With 5 bases clipped from V and 2 bases from J, the junction kept 9 bases outside the gene matches. The CDR3 coding sequence is TGTGCCACCAGCGGATCTCTGGGACAGGGAAACACTGAAGCTTTCTTT. Its translation: CATSGSLGQGNTEAFF.

The V call is TRBV5-6, the J call TRBJ2-1, with D uncertain. Looked up from germline, CDR1 is SGHDT and CDR2 is YYEEEE. V was clipped by 1 base and J by 6 bases, with 17 bases between them. The CDR3 length is 16 residues. This CDR3 is CASSLTLLLNSNEQFF. The CDR3 coding sequence is TGTGCCAGCAGCTTGACTCTGTTGCTCAACTCCAATGAGCAGTTCTTC.

The J gene is TRBJ2-5, the V gene TRBV29-1; tentative D call: TRBD2 (5 bases). Germline V CDR1 and CDR2: SQVTM, ANQGSEA. The CDR3 covers 13 residues. V was trimmed by 7 bases and J by 5 bases, leaving 17 bases between them. This CDR3 is CSAEVVRGETQYF. The CDR3 DNA sequence: TGCAGCGCGGAAGTTGTTCGCGGGGAGACCCAGTACTTC.

This clone was seen only a few times. V usage is TRBV15 and J usage is TRBJ2-5; D is uncertain. The germline V gene has CDR1 LNHNV and CDR2 YYDKDF (reference sequence). V lost 1 base to trimming and J lost 2 bases, with 5 bases between them. The CDR3 runs to 13 residues. The CDR3, as DNA: TGTGCCACCAGCAGAGGACTGCAAGAGACCCAGTACTTC. This gives the protein CATSRGLQETQYF.

J is TRBJ2-1 and V is TRBV7-8; D unclear. CDR1 is SGHVS and CDR2 is FQNEAQ in the germline V gene. The CDR3 has 13 amino acids. Trimming stripped 5 bases from V and 5 bases from J, with 10 bases between. The CDR3 DNA sequence: TGTGCCAGCAGCCAGACATGGAACAATGAGCAGTTCTTC. Translating it yields CASSQTWNNEQFF.

This clone was counted once. This chain joins TRBV19 and TRBJ2-3; D may be TRBD1 (7 bases). There are 16 residues in the CDR3. V lost 2 bases, J lost 6 bases, and 18 bases lay in between. Per germline, CDR1 LNHDA and CDR2 SQIVND (reference sequence). CDR3 DNA: TGTGCCAGTAGTATACGGGGGACAGAGCCCGTGGATACGCAGTATTTT. The encoded protein is CASSIRGTEPVDTQYF.

This chain connects TRBV28 to TRBJ2-7; 10 positions agree with TRBD2. Germline loops: CDR1 MDHEN, CDR2 SYDVKM. Germline trimming cut 3 bases from V and 1 base from J; bases unmatched to any gene: 9. The CDR3 covers 17 residues. The DNA for the CDR3 is TGTGCCAGCAGTTTCCCTACTAGCGGGGTTCCATCCTACGAGCAGTACTTC. It is translated as CASSFPTSGVPSYEQYF.

The chain recombines TRBV5-1 with TRBJ2-7; 10 positions match TRBD2. Germline V lookup: CDR1 SGHRS, CDR2 YFSETQ. The CDR3 contains 16 residues. J gave up 2 bases and V 0 bases, and 5 bases lay outside the gene matches. CDR3 coding DNA: TGCGCCAGCAGCTTGGTGGCTAGCGGGGGACCCTACGAGCAGTACTTC. Protein sequence: CASSLVASGGPYEQYF.

J is TRBJ2-2 and V is TRBV5-6; the D gene is possibly TRBD2 (5 bases). Trimming removed 1 base at V and 2 bases at J, with 12 bases between. Germline V gives CDR1 SGHDT, CDR2 YYEEEE. The CDR3 is 16 residues long. DNA of the CDR3: TGTGCCAGCAGCTTGTGGGGAGCCCTTAACACCGGGGAGCTGTTTTTT. Its protein product is CASSLWGALNTGELFF.

The sample holds one count of this clone. V usage is TRBV7-3 and J usage is TRBJ1-1; no definite D call. CDR1 is SGHTA, CDR2 FQGTGA, per germline. The CDR3 consists of 13 residues. Trimming left V 7 bases short and J 2 bases short, with 11 bases between. CDR3 amino acids: CASKTSANTEAFF. Here the CDR3 DNA reads TGTGCCAGCAAAACTTCGGCAAACACTGAAGCTTTCTTT.

The chain couples TRBV11-2 to TRBJ2-1; D unclear. V lost 6 bases to trimming and J lost 4 bases, with 7 bases between them. This CDR3 spans 12 amino acids. Looked up from germline, CDR1 is SGHAT and CDR2 is FQNNGV. DNA for the CDR3: TGTGCCAGCAGTCCACAGTACAATGAGCAGTTCTTC. Its translation: CASSPQYNEQFF.

The CDR3 sequence: CASRKGRGTDTQYF. CDR3 in DNA: TGTGCCAGCCGAAAAGGGAGGGGTACAGATACGCAGTATTTT. The chain employs TRBV7-2 and TRBJ2-3; the match to TRBD2 covers 7 bases. V shed 8 bases and J 3 bases; nucleotides not matched to a gene: 8. The CDR3 is 14 residues long. Germline V lookup: CDR1 SGHTA, CDR2 FQGNSA.

The chain has TRBV7-9 and TRBJ1-2, with TRBD1 matching over 7 bases. V shed 3 bases, J shed 7 bases, and the junction held 11 bases outside the gene matches. CDR1 is SEHNR, CDR2 FQNEAQ, per germline (reference sequence). The CDR3 contains 15 residues. The CDR3 coding sequence is TGTGCCAGCAGCTTTTCTCGGACAGGTGGTGGTGGCTACACCTTC. Translation gives CASSFSRTGGGGYTF.

This chain links TRBV4-2 with TRBJ1-2; D gene ambiguous. This CDR3 has 15 amino acids. Germline V gene lookup returns CDR1 LGHNA and CDR2 YNFKEQ. V gave up 5 bases and J gave up 2 bases, with 15 bases separating them. The CDR3 loop reads CASSFPGVQNYGYTF. DNA of the CDR3: TGTGCCAGCAGCTTTCCAGGAGTACAAAACTATGGCTACACCTTC.

This chain links TRBV5-5 with TRBJ1-2; D call uncertain. V shed 4 bases and J shed 4 bases, with 14 bases lying between them. The germline V gene has CDR1 SGHKS and CDR2 YYEKEE (reference sequence). This CDR3 is built from 14 residues. Here the CDR3 DNA reads TGTGCCAGCAGCCCCGAGCCCTTTTCCTATGGCTACACCTTC. Its translation: CASSPEPFSYGYTF.

This sequence joins TRBV19 and TRBJ2-1; 8 nucleotides agree with TRBD2. From germline, CDR1 is LNHDA and CDR2 SQIVND (reference sequence). The CDR3 has 14 amino acids. The junction had 10 bases not matched to a gene; V was cut back by 6 bases and J by 9 bases. CDR3 sequence (DNA): TGTGCCAGTAGGTTTAGCGGGGCCCGCCTTGAGCAGTTCTTC. Amino acids: CASRFSGARLEQFF.

The chain links TRBV5-4 to TRBJ2-2, with TRBD2 matching 8 bases. V gave up 2 bases and J gave up 6 bases; unmatched junction bases: 6. Germline V gene data show CDR1 as SGHNT and CDR2 as YYREEE (reference sequence). CDR3 size: 15 residues. In nucleotides, the CDR3 is TGTGCCAGCAGCTTTGTCCGGGGGGGCGCCGGGGAGCTGTTTTTT. Translation gives CASSFVRGGAGELFF.

This chain links TRBV7-9 with TRBJ2-2; D not certain. Germline V gene data show CDR1 as SEHNR and CDR2 as FQNEAQ (reference sequence). CDR3 length: 12 amino acids. V lost 4 bases and J 2 bases, leaving 2 bases between the germline ends. In nucleotides, the CDR3 is TGTGCCAGCAGCTCTAACACCGGGGAGCTGTTTTTT. Protein product: CASSSNTGELFF.

Only a few counts were recorded for this clone. The CDR3 DNA reads TGCGCCAGCAGCTTGAACGGGGGGGCCCAGGAGACCCAGTACTTC. This codes for CASSLNGGAQETQYF. The chain couples TRBV5-1 to TRBJ2-5, with 8 nucleotides matching TRBD2. Germline V CDR1 and CDR2: SGHRS, YFSETQ. This CDR3 has 15 residues. With V trimmed by 1 base and J by 5 bases, 7 bases remained unmatched. Variable domain in full (rest from reference TRBV5-1 and TRBJ2-5): KAGVTQTPRYLIKTRGQQVTLSCSPISGHRSVSWYQQTPGQGLQFLFEYFSETQRNKGNFPGRFSGRQFSNSRSEMNVSTLELGDSALYLCASSLNGGAQETQYFGPGTRLLVL.

This clone has only a few counts. The genes are TRBV5-4 and TRBJ2-3; maybe TRBD2 (6 bases). This CDR3 has 15 residues. V was shortened by 5 bases and J by 0 bases, with 13 bases between the two germline ends. Germline loops: CDR1 SGHNT, CDR2 YYREEE (reference sequence). Written as DNA, the CDR3 is TGTGCCAGCAGTCCCGGGACTCTCAGCACAGATACGCAGTATTTT. Its translation is CASSPGTLSTDTQYF.

The chain carries TRBV5-1 and TRBJ2-7; 12 positions match TRBD2. This CDR3 is 15 amino acids long. The J segment lost 3 bases and the V segment lost 3 bases, leaving 4 bases of the junction unmatched. CDR1 is SGHRS, CDR2 YFSETQ, per germline. CDR3 in amino acids: CASSSQGLAGYEQYF. The CDR3 DNA reads as TGCGCCAGCAGCTCCCAGGGACTAGCGGGCTACGAGCAGTACTTC.

The V call is TRBV18, the J call TRBJ1-4; D ambiguous. The length of the CDR3 is 17 residues. Deletions cut 0 bases from V and 0 bases from J, with 11 bases between. Germline CDR1 and CDR2: KGHSH and LQKENI. The CDR3 loop reads CASSPPNIGATNEKLFF. The CDR3 coding sequence is TGTGCCAGCTCACCACCGAACATTGGGGCAACTAATGAAAAACTGTTTTTT. The whole variable domain, filled in from reference TRBV18 and TRBJ1-4, reads NAGVMQNPRHLVRRRGQEARLRCSPMKGHSHVYWYRQLPEEGLKFMVYLQKENIIDESGMPKERFSAEFPKEGPSILRIQQVVRGDSAAYFCASSPPNIGATNEKLFFGSGTQLSVL.

The rearrangement uses TRBV28 and TRBJ1-1; D might be TRBD1 (6 bases). Germline assignment: CDR1 MDHEN and CDR2 SYDVKM. The CDR3 sequence is 17 residues long. V was clipped by 7 bases and J by 5 bases, with 26 bases between them. The CDR3 is CASNLYGGAGRSTEAFF. The DNA of the CDR3 is TGTGCCAGCAATCTCTACGGGGGGGCTGGCAGGAGTACTGAAGCTTTCTTT.

CDR3 in amino acids: CASSLEGGPYNSPLHF. The CDR3 coding sequence is TGTGCCAGCAGCTTAGAGGGGGGACCCTATAATTCACCCCTCCACTTT. The chain uses TRBV7-2 and TRBJ1-6, with a weak D call TRBD1 (6 bases). V lost 1 base and J lost 2, with 9 bases in between. Germline loops: CDR1 SGHTA, CDR2 FQGNSA. There are 16 residues in the CDR3. The full variable domain, completed using reference TRBV7-2 and TRBJ1-6, is GAGVSQSPSNKVTEKGKDVELRCDPISGHTALYWYRQSLGQGLEFLIYFQGNSAPDKSGLPSDRFSAERTGGSVSTLTIQRTQQEDSAVYLCASSLEGGPYNSPLHFGNGTRLTVT.